This TCR beta chain was observed in a study of CD8 T cells in Susac syndrome (dated by TCRdb to about 2019). For context, the study as a whole: The study used repertoire sequencing to test whether antigen drove CD8+ T cell activation and differentiation in Susac syndrome.

V gives up 3 bases and J gives up 0 bases, and the segment between their germline ends measures 12 bases. The cysteine opens and the phenylalanine closes a CDR3 of 16 amino acids. Left in the record is the CDR3 DNA by itself, 48 bases read in frame from the first base. Via the germline V gene, CDR1 is SGHTA and CDR2 FQGNSA. Broader findings and caveats from the paper: The number of individuals in the TCR sequencing and HLA analysis was acknowledged as relatively small.

Peripheral blood CD8+ and CD4+ T cells from healthy donors, Susac syndrome patients and multiple sclerosis patients were profiled by high-throughput TCR beta sequencing. Treatment-naive patients with stable or active relapsing-remitting disease fulfilling revised McDonald criteria were used as multiple sclerosis controls. Bulk CD8+ and CD4+ T cells were purified magnetically by negative isolation, whereas CD8+ TEMRA cells were enriched by FACS. Blood was drawn into EDTA tubes, processed within 24 hours, and PBMCs were isolated by density gradient centrifugation. PBMCs intended for TCR sequencing were cryopreserved in liquid nitrogen and thawed later in a water bath at 37 degrees C. The sorted or isolated CD4+, CD8+ and CD8+ TEMRA cells had a purity of 90% or higher. RNA was extracted using the RNeasy kit, and roughly 0.5 to 1 microgram was reverse transcribed with random hexamers. The immunoSEQ multiplex PCR assay, covering 54 Vbeta and 13 Jbeta segments, was used to amplify TCR beta CDR3 regions. To correct PCR amplification bias, a synthetic template baseline was used for both primer optimization and computational correction. As for the original processing: Reads were annotated to V, D and J genes according to IMGT and were analyzed with immunoSEQ Analyzer, with only productive sequences retained. Clonality was computed as one minus Shannon entropy normalized by log2 of the number of productive unique sequences. For each patient and control, public and private clones were evaluated among the 100 most prevalent clones. Clones were defined as Susac-specific if absent from the healthy and MS cohorts, from more than 900 published viral clones and from other ImmuneACCESS disease sequences. TCRdb reworked the public reads: Q25 trimming with fastp, MiXCR clone assembly, productive beta chains retained. Rows are unified per CDR3 protein, each entry keeping the most common DNA and genes. TCRdb, not the authors, supplied the V and J calls. Counted in this sample were more than 200,000 distinct CDR3 sequences; just over 90% of them appeared once. The top ten constitute 0.055% to 0.075% of the sample.

This clonotype appeared a single time. No antigen is known for it. Base qualities are not at hand, and no much larger clone is one base apart. One read alone provides weak support. The receptor chain draws on TRBV7-2 and TRBJ2-1; possibly the D gene is TRBD2, per 5 matching bases. This TCR derives from a human donor with multiple sclerosis. The specimen was CD4+ T cells from PBMCs. The CDR3 protein sequence reads: CASSFDYGISYNEQFF. The bases read TGTGCCAGCAGCTTCGACTATGGGATCTCCTACAATGAGCAGTTCTTC.